A selection of T cell receptor beta chains follows, all from one sample in a study of response to subunit inactivated influenza vaccine. TCRdb fed the RT-PCR reads into MiXCR, producing one record per CDR3 protein. The repertoire holds hundreds of thousands of distinct CDR3 sequences, with 14% as singletons. This specimen was PBMCs from blood, taken approximately 15 days before vaccination. These receptors originate from a middle-aged man who received an inactivated influenza vaccine. CDR3s include the opening cysteine and the closing phenylalanine or tryptophan. Fields, in order: clone size, D gene, V gene, J gene, CDR3 DNA, CDR3 protein. A D gene is named only where the DNA matches it firmly. Clone size is not always given. Where it is, it says once, few, many or a class for expanded clones.

>NA|NA|TRBV7-2|TRBJ1-1
TGTGCCAGCAGCTTTTCTCGTTTCGACACTGAAGCTTTCTTT
CASSFSRFDTEAFF
>few|NA|TRBV2|TRBJ1-5
TGTGCCAGCAGTGAAGGCAGGGATCAGCCCCAGCATTTT
CASSEGRDQPQHF
>NA|TRBD2|TRBV5-1|TRBJ2-1
TGCGCCAGCAGGGTTGGGGCGGGAGCGAACAATGAGCAGTTCTTC
CASRVGAGANNEQFF
>many|NA|TRBV4-2|TRBJ2-2
TGTGCCAGCAGCCTGAAACCCAAAGGCATCACCGGGGAGCTGTTTTTT
CASSLKPKGITGELFF
>few|TRBD1|TRBV15|TRBJ2-4
TGTGCCACCAGCGACCAGGACAGGGGGCGAAACATTCAGTACTTC
CATSDQDRGRNIQYF
>NA|TRBD2|TRBV20-1|TRBJ2-5
TGCAGTGCTGTAGCGGGAGGGCCGAAAGAGACCCAGTACTTC
CSAVAGGPKETQYF
>NA|NA|TRBV6-1|TRBJ1-3
TGTGCCAGCAGCCCCCACGGTGCCTCTGGAAACACCATATATTTT
CASSPHGASGNTIYF
>many|TRBD2|TRBV27|TRBJ2-3
TGTGCCAGCAGTATTCGACTAGCGGGAGGTCCAGATACGCAGTATTTT
CASSIRLAGGPDTQYF
>NA|TRBD2|TRBV7-9|TRBJ2-3
TGTGCCTCCCGCACTAGCGGGGTCCGTGGCACAGATACGCAGTATTTT
CASRTSGVRGTDTQYF
>many|TRBD1|TRBV5-1|TRBJ2-7
TGCGCCAGCAGCCGGGACAGGGGGCCACGTCTCGGCTACGAGCAGTACTTC
CASSRDRGPRLGYEQYF
>few|NA|TRBV20-1|TRBJ2-3
TGCAGTGCTTCCCGGACGGACACAGATACGCAGTATTTT
CSASRTDTDTQYF
>few|NA|TRBV29-1|TRBJ1-3
TGCAGCGTTGGGGGTGGTGTCTCTGGAAACACCATATATTTT
CSVGGGVSGNTIYF
>many|NA|TRBV6-2/TRBV6-3|TRBJ1-5
TGTGCCAGCAGTTCCCCGAATGGGGGGACCAGTCAGCCCCAGCATTTT
CASSSPNGGTSQPQHF
>NA|NA|TRBV4-1|TRBJ1-1
TGCGCCAGCAGCCAAGCAGGGGTTGTTACTGAAGCTTTCTTT
CASSQAGVVTEAFF
>few|NA|TRBV18|TRBJ2-7
TGTGCCAGCTCACCGTCGGACACCCGGGGACAGTACTTC
CASSPSDTRGQYF
>few|NA|TRBV28|TRBJ1-4
TGTGCCAGCAGAATTGGGCCTAATGAAAAACTGTTTTTT
CASRIGPNEKLFF